The next 9 T cell receptor beta chains were all read from a single sample in a study of blood T cell repertoires in COVID-19. Method: immunoSEQ multiplex PCR; TCRdb's copy keeps in-frame clones and lacks some. This sample has 150,000 to 200,000 clones; approximately 93% occur once, and the top ten carry just under 2%. Source material: peripheral blood. The receptors derive from a woman between 55 and 75 years old with COVID-19, enrolled during active disease.

This chain links TRBV5-4 with TRBJ1-2; no definite D call. CDR1 SGHNT and CDR2 YYREEE come from the germline V gene (reference sequence). The ends were cut back, 2 bases at V and 3 bases at J, with 8 bases in the middle. There are 13 residues in the CDR3. CDR3 sequence: CASSFDGDYGYTF. CDR3 DNA: TGTGCCAGCAGCTTTGACGGAGACTATGGCTACACCTTC.

This clone was recorded only once. The chain links TRBV6-2 or TRBV6-3 to TRBJ1-1; D remains ambiguous. This CDR3 spans 15 amino acids. CDR1 is MNHEY and CDR2 is SVGEGT in the germline V gene. V was shortened by 6 bases and J by 4 bases, with 18 bases between the two germline ends. The chain's CDR3 is CASSWWLGEGTEAFF. The CDR3 DNA follows: TGTGCCAGCAGCTGGTGGCTTGGGGAGGGCACTGAAGCTTTCTTT.

The rearrangement uses TRBV28 and TRBJ1-5; no clear D. The V end lost 3 bases, the J end lost 4 bases, and 4 bases lay between the germline ends. The CDR3 runs 12 residues. Germline V gene lookup returns CDR1 MDHEN and CDR2 SYDVKM. The chain's CDR3 is CASSFLNQPQHF. Written as DNA, the CDR3 is TGTGCCAGCAGTTTTTTAAATCAGCCCCAGCATTTT.

This rearrangement joins TRBV27 to TRBJ1-5; 8 nucleotides line up with TRBD1. This CDR3 region has 15 residues. Trimming cost V 6 bases and J 0 bases; bases outside gene matches: 4. Germline assignment: CDR1 MNHEY and CDR2 SMNVEV (reference sequence). The CDR3: CASRTTGVSNQPQHF. The CDR3 DNA reads as TGTGCCAGCAGGACGACAGGGGTTAGCAATCAGCCCCAGCATTTT.

The chain employs TRBV7-2 and TRBJ1-2; 7 bases agree with TRBD1. Per germline, CDR1 SGHTA and CDR2 FQGNSA. The J segment lost 6 bases and the V segment lost 6 bases, leaving 16 bases of the junction unmatched. The CDR3 loop spans 16 amino acids. The CDR3 sequence is CASSSQTGPPWNGYTF. The CDR3 DNA is TGTGCCAGCAGTTCGCAGACAGGGCCGCCGTGGAATGGCTACACCTTC.

The chain couples TRBV18 to TRBJ2-7; 8 bases fit TRBD2. V dropped 5 bases and J dropped 3; count of bases not matched to a gene: 9. This CDR3 contains 15 residues. The V gene's germline CDR1 is KGHSH and CDR2 LQKENI. CDR3 sequence (DNA): TGTGCCAGCTCAGCTTCGGGGGGGAATTTCTACGAGCAGTACTTC. Protein: CASSASGGNFYEQYF.

The table lists this clone with a count of one. The J gene is TRBJ1-5, the V gene TRBV19; TRBD1 might be the D (6 bases). The CDR3 runs 14 residues. V lost 10 bases and J 3 bases, leaving 16 bases between the germline ends. Germline V gene lookup returns CDR1 LNHDA and CDR2 SQIVND (reference sequence). CDR3 loop: CATSYRDTNQPQHF. For the CDR3, the DNA is TGTGCCACTAGCTACAGGGACACCAATCAGCCCCAGCATTTT. The full variable domain, its missing parts supplied by reference TRBV19 and TRBJ1-5, is DGGITQSPKYLFRKEGQNVTLSCEQNLNHDAMYWYRQDPGQGLRLIYYSQIVNDFQKGDIAEGYSVSREKKESFPLTVTSAQKNPTAFYLCATSYRDTNQPQHFGDGTRLSIL.

This chain uses TRBV19 with TRBJ1-1; D gene uncertain. Trimming removed 4 bases from V and 2 bases from J, with 11 bases in between. Germline V gene data show CDR1 as LNHDA and CDR2 as SQIVND (reference sequence). This CDR3 is 14 amino acids long. This CDR3 is CASSRATSNTEAFF. CDR3 DNA: TGTGCCAGTAGTAGGGCCACTTCCAACACTGAAGCTTTCTTT. Combining the CDR3 with reference TRBV19 and TRBJ1-1 gives the whole variable domain DGGITQSPKYLFRKEGQNVTLSCEQNLNHDAMYWYRQDPGQGLRLIYYSQIVNDFQKGDIAEGYSVSREKKESFPLTVTSAQKNPTAFYLCASSRATSNTEAFFGQGTRLTVV.

The rearrangement uses TRBV6-6 and TRBJ2-5; 8 bases are shared with TRBD1. The ends lost 2 bases at V and 7 bases at J; junction bases unmatched: 3. CDR3 size: 13 residues. Looked up from germline, CDR1 is MNHNY and CDR2 is SVGAGI (reference sequence). CDR3 amino acids: CASSYPGTGTQYF. CDR3 DNA sequence: TGTGCCAGCAGTTACCCAGGGACAGGGACCCAGTACTTC.